Below, 25 T cell receptor beta chains from the same sample are listed, as sequenced in a study of T cell responses to AZD1222 COVID-19 vaccine. Method: immunoSEQ multiplex PCR; TCRdb's copy keeps in-frame clones and lacks some. The sample yields more than 80,000 clones, approximately 90% seen once. The sequencing used peripheral blood, collected 28 days after the second AZD1222 dose. The receptors shown here come from an adult who received the AZD1222 COVID-19 vaccine.

The rearrangement links TRBV27 to TRBJ1-2, with TRBD1 matching 8 bases. This CDR3 comprises 14 residues. V was clipped by 0 bases and J by 4 bases; unmatched bases: 1. The germline gives CDR1 MNHEY, CDR2 SMNVEV (reference sequence). CDR3 sequence (DNA): TGTGCCAGCAGTTTATCGGGGACAGGCTATGGCTACACCTTC. Translation: CASSLSGTGYGYTF.

The chain recombines TRBV12-5 with TRBJ1-4, with TRBD1 matching 8 bases. Germline V lookup: CDR1 LGHNT, CDR2 FRNRAP. CDR3 length: 12 amino acids. The V gene end was trimmed by 9 bases and the J gene end by 7 bases; junction bases not matched to a gene: 4. CDR3 region: CASQGAGEKLFF. The CDR3, as DNA: TGTGCTAGCCAGGGGGCGGGTGAAAAACTGTTTTTT.

The gene calls are TRBV28 and TRBJ2-3; perhaps TRBD2 as D (5 bases). This CDR3 is built from 14 residues. Trimming took 8 bases from V and 1 from J, leaving 13 bases between them. Germline V gene sequence: CDR1 MDHEN, CDR2 SYDVKM. CDR3 amino acids: CASLIMGGTDTQYF. CDR3 sequence (DNA): TGTGCCAGCCTTATTATGGGAGGCACAGATACGCAGTATTTT.

This clone turned up a few times. This chain uses TRBV27 with TRBJ2-7, with TRBD2 identical over 15 bases. With 5 bases clipped from V and 2 bases from J, the junction kept 7 bases outside the gene matches. The CDR3 contains 17 residues. Germline V lookup: CDR1 MNHEY, CDR2 SMNVEV (reference sequence). The CDR3 sequence: CASSRGLAGGLTYEQYF. CDR3 DNA: TGTGCCAGCAGTAGGGGACTAGCGGGAGGATTAACCTACGAGCAGTACTTC.

The chain couples TRBV28 to TRBJ2-2; 7 nucleotides agree with TRBD1. This CDR3 comprises 16 residues. Germline CDR1 MDHEN, CDR2 SYDVKM. V gave up 9 bases and J gave up 0 bases; unmatched junction bases: 10. This CDR3 reads CASGTVAPPNTGELFF. DNA for the CDR3: TGTGCCAGTGGGACAGTAGCTCCCCCGAACACCGGGGAGCTGTTTTTT.

The chain employs TRBV6-4 and TRBJ1-5; D uncertain. CDR1 MRHNA and CDR2 SNTAGT come from the germline V gene. CDR3 length: 16 residues. V lost 10 bases to trimming and J lost 2 bases, with 21 bases between them. CDR3 protein: CAINKLPRRGNQPQHF. The CDR3 DNA reads as TGTGCCATCAACAAGCTCCCCAGGAGGGGCAATCAGCCCCAGCATTTT.

The rearrangement joins TRBV28 to TRBJ1-5, with D possibly TRBD1 on 6 matching bases. This CDR3 region has 15 residues. V lost 6 bases and J 3 bases, leaving 15 bases between the germline ends. Germline values: CDR1 MDHEN, CDR2 SYDVKM. The CDR3 nucleotides are TGTGCCAGCAGATCCACAGGGACTCCCAATCAGCCCCAGCATTTT. Its protein is CASRSTGTPNQPQHF. Looking up the rest from reference TRBV28 and TRBJ1-5 gives the full variable domain: DVKVTQSSRYLVKRTGEKVFLECVQDMDHENMFWYRQDPGLGLRLIYFSYDVKMKEKGDIPEGYSVSREKKERFSLILESASTNQTSMYLCASRSTGTPNQPQHFGDGTRLSIL.

This rearrangement joins TRBV5-1 to TRBJ2-7, with 8 bases matching TRBD1. CDR1 is SGHRS, CDR2 YFSETQ, per germline. The CDR3 contains 15 residues. V was pared by 5 bases and J by 1 base, with 8 bases of the junction left unmatched. This CDR3 reads CASRSGQDPSYEQYF. DNA for the CDR3: TGCGCCAGCAGGTCGGGACAGGACCCATCCTACGAGCAGTACTTC.

The rearrangement uses TRBV28 and TRBJ2-4; TRBD1 aligns across 7 bases. V lost 5 bases, J lost 6 bases, and 10 bases stayed unmatched. Germline CDR1 is MDHEN and CDR2 is SYDVKM. This CDR3 has 15 residues. The CDR3 is CASSPSDRFTNIQYF. Here the CDR3 DNA reads TGTGCCAGCAGTCCTTCGGACAGGTTTACAAACATTCAGTACTTC.

This clone was counted once. V gene TRBV12-5 combines with J gene TRBJ2-1; D tentatively reads TRBD1 or TRBD2 (5 bases each). The V end was cut by 1 base, the J end by 6 bases, with 7 bases between. This CDR3 is 13 amino acids long. CDR1 and CDR2 (germline): LGHNT, FRNRAP. CDR3 residues: CASGLAGSNEQFF. CDR3 bases: TGTGCTAGTGGTTTGGCAGGGAGCAATGAGCAGTTCTTC.

V usage is TRBV28 and J usage is TRBJ1-1, with D possibly TRBD1 on 5 matching bases. There are 14 residues in the CDR3. Germline V gives CDR1 MDHEN, CDR2 SYDVKM. Between the trimmed V and J ends, which lost 3 bases and 0 bases, there was a span of 8 bases. As DNA, the CDR3 is TGTGCCAGCAGTTTGTCAGGGATGAACACTGAAGCTTTCTTT. Translating it yields CASSLSGMNTEAFF.

The V gene is TRBV2, the J gene TRBJ2-4; D remains ambiguous. The germline gives CDR1 SNHLY, CDR2 FYNNEI. V dropped 1 base and J dropped 7 bases, with 5 bases sitting between them. The CDR3 is 12 residues long. CDR3 amino acids: CASSEEGNIQYF. CDR3 nucleotides: TGTGCCAGCAGTGAAGAGGGTAACATTCAGTACTTC.

The chain links TRBV5-4 to TRBJ2-6, with TRBD1 matching 7 bases. V trimming: 1 base; J trimming: 0 bases; junction bases outside the gene matches: 7. This CDR3 has 18 amino acids. CDR1 SGHNT and CDR2 YYREEE come from the germline V gene (reference sequence). The CDR3 loop reads CASSLYGTAFSGANVLTF. The DNA of the CDR3 is TGTGCCAGCAGCTTGTATGGGACAGCCTTCTCTGGGGCCAACGTCCTGACTTTC. Together with reference TRBV5-4 and TRBJ2-6, the CDR3 gives the full variable domain: ETGVTQSPTHLIKTRGQQVTLRCSSQSGHNTVSWYQQALGQGPQFIFQYYREEENGRGNFPPRFSGLQFPNYSSELNVNALELDDSALYLCASSLYGTAFSGANVLTFGAGSRLTVL.

This chain joins TRBV28 and TRBJ2-4; 13 positions match TRBD2. Germline CDR1 and CDR2: MDHEN and SYDVKM. After removal of 6 bases from V and 15 bases from J, the junction contained 11 bases not matched to a gene. There are 14 residues in the CDR3. The CDR3 DNA reads TGTGCCAGCAGCACTAGCGGGAGGGCCCGAGTCTCGTACTTC. As protein: CASSTSGRARVSYF.

This clone turned up a few times. The chain has TRBV6-4 and TRBJ2-2; D is uncertain. Trimming took 2 bases from V and 0 from J, leaving 4 bases between them. CDR1 and CDR2 (germline): MRHNA, SNTAGT. The CDR3 contains 14 residues. The chain's CDR3 is CASSDVANTGELFF. DNA for the CDR3: TGTGCCAGCAGTGACGTCGCGAACACCGGGGAGCTGTTTTTT.

This clone showed up just once. The chain carries TRBV5-4 and TRBJ2-1; 7 bases are a match to TRBD1. This CDR3 has 15 residues. Germline V gene lookup returns CDR1 SGHNT and CDR2 YYREEE (reference sequence). The ends lost 4 bases at V and 5 bases at J; junction bases unmatched: 9. CDR3 bases: TGTGCCAGCAGCCGAAAGACAGGGAACCACAATGAGCAGTTCTTC. It codes for CASSRKTGNHNEQFF.

The CDR3, as DNA: TGTGCCGGGACCAGGGAATTTGAGCATGGCTACACCTTC. Encoded protein: CAGTREFEHGYTF. This chain uses TRBV7-9 with TRBJ1-2; D may be TRBD1 (5 bases). The CDR3 has 13 residues. V was clipped by 11 bases and J by 6 bases, with 19 bases between them. Germline V lookup: CDR1 SEHNR, CDR2 FQNEAQ (reference sequence).

This clone was detected once. This chain links TRBV9 with TRBJ2-2; TRBD1 aligns across 11 bases. CDR3 length: 16 amino acids. The J segment lost 5 bases and the V segment lost 4 bases, leaving 7 bases of the junction unmatched. From germline, CDR1 is SGDLS and CDR2 YYNGEE. The CDR3 is CASSPPGQGDTGELFF. As DNA, the CDR3 is TGTGCCAGCAGCCCACCGGGACAGGGGGATACCGGGGAGCTGTTTTTT.

The chain is built from TRBV9 and TRBJ2-1; D is ambiguous. V lost 4 bases to trimming and J lost 2 bases, with 16 bases between them. Germline CDR1 and CDR2: SGDLS and YYNGEE. CDR3 length: 16 residues. Here the CDR3 DNA reads TGTGCCAGCAGCAACGTGGCTGGGTCAGCCTACAATGAGCAGTTCTTC. This translates into CASSNVAGSAYNEQFF.

This clone has only a few counts. This chain links TRBV28 with TRBJ1-1; TRBD1 might be the D (5 bases). The CDR3 length is 13 residues. V shed 6 bases and J shed 6 bases, with 14 bases lying between them. CDR1 and CDR2 (germline): MDHEN, SYDVKM. This CDR3 reads CASSWGGAPEAFF. In DNA form, the CDR3 reads TGTGCCAGCAGCTGGGGCGGGGCCCCTGAAGCTTTCTTT.

CDR3 nucleotides: TGTGCCAGCAGCGCTTTCGGGGGAGGGGGCACTGAAGCTTTCTTT. Encoded protein: CASSAFGGGGTEAFF. The rearrangement uses TRBV11-2 and TRBJ1-1, with TRBD1 as a possible D gene (6 bases). This CDR3 region has 15 residues. V lost 5 bases to trimming and J lost 4 bases, with 17 bases between them. Germline V lookup: CDR1 SGHAT, CDR2 FQNNGV. The full variable domain, rest sourced from reference TRBV11-2 and TRBJ1-1, is EAGVAQSPRYKIIEKRQSVAFWCNPISGHATLYWYQQILGQGPKLLIQFQNNGVVDDSQLPKDRFSAERLKGVDSTLKIQPAKLEDSAVYLCASSAFGGGGTEAFFGQGTRLTVV.

This clone was seen more than once but under ten times. The chain links TRBV11-2 to TRBJ1-6; unclear D gene. The CDR3 spans 14 residues. Germline V gene lookup returns CDR1 SGHAT and CDR2 FQNNGV. Trimming took 0 bases from V and 10 from J, leaving 10 bases between them. This CDR3 reads CASSLEYKSSPLHF. The CDR3 coding sequence is TGTGCCAGCAGCTTAGAGTATAAGAGCTCACCCCTCCACTTT.

The chain carries TRBV27 and TRBJ2-1, with 8 bases fitting TRBD1. There are 16 residues in the CDR3. Germline V gene sequence: CDR1 MNHEY, CDR2 SMNVEV (reference sequence). The trim removed 6 bases at V and 4 bases at J, leaving 11 bases unmatched. This chain's CDR3 is CASSQVGTGDYNEQFF. CDR3 DNA sequence: TGTGCCAGCAGCCAAGTGGGGACAGGTGATTACAATGAGCAGTTCTTC.

J is TRBJ2-4 and V is TRBV29-1, with no clear D. V shed 0 bases and J shed 4 bases, with 1 base lying between them. The CDR3 is made up of 11 amino acids. The germline gives CDR1 SQVTM, CDR2 ANQGSEA. The CDR3 loop reads CSVEEKNIQYF. The CDR3 bases are TGCAGCGTTGAAGAAAAAAACATTCAGTACTTC.

The J gene is TRBJ1-4, the V gene TRBV7-9; D unresolved. The CDR3 is made up of 15 amino acids. Germline loops: CDR1 SEHNR, CDR2 FQNEAQ (reference sequence). V lost 2 bases to trimming and J lost 3 bases, with 10 bases between them. CDR3 sequence reads: CASSLMSGPNEKLFF. The DNA for the CDR3 is TGTGCCAGCAGCTTAATGTCAGGTCCTAATGAAAAACTGTTTTTT.